A selection of T cell receptor beta chains follows, all from one sample in a study of regulatory T cells in long-lasting Graves disease. TCRdb called the multiplex PCR reads again in MiXCR, with one record for every CDR3 protein. The data hold approximately 390,000 distinct CDR3 sequences, with 15% to 20% observed a single time. The same data also contributed to another study, on T cells in Graves' hyperthyroidism and ophthalmopathy.

Sequenced here: peripheral blood mononuclear cells (PBMCs), sampled at new diagnosis, from a patient treated with antithyroid drugs. These receptors were collected from a woman younger than 35 with Graves disease. Both conserved end residues are part of each CDR3. The D gene is left open where the match is weak. Clone size is shown for a subset of rows, as once, few, many or a class of expanded clone.

V gene: TRBV2
clone size: many
D gene: -
J gene: TRBJ2-1
CDR3 DNA: TGTGCCAGCTCAAGCGGGCTAGCCTACAATGAGCAGTTCTTC
CDR3 protein: CASSSGLAYNEQFF

V gene: TRBV28
clone size: few
D gene: TRBD1
J gene: TRBJ1-2
CDR3 DNA: TGTGCCAGCAGTTCCGTATGGGACAGTGGCTACACCTTC
CDR3 protein: CASSSVWDSGYTF

V gene: TRBV5-8
clone size: -
D gene: -
J gene: TRBJ2-5
CDR3 DNA: TGTGCCAGCAGCCGCGGGAAGCTGGAGACCCAGTACTTC
CDR3 protein: CASSRGKLETQYF

V gene: TRBV19
clone size: many
D gene: -
J gene: TRBJ1-2
CDR3 DNA: TGTGCCAGTAGTATAGTATCCAGGGATGGCTACACCTTC
CDR3 protein: CASSIVSRDGYTF

V gene: TRBV5-1
clone size: many
D gene: -
J gene: TRBJ2-1
CDR3 DNA: TGCGCCAGCAGCTTGGGAGGTAGCGGAAAATACAATGAGCAGTTCTTC
CDR3 protein: CASSLGGSGKYNEQFF

V gene: TRBV5-8
clone size: many
D gene: -
J gene: TRBJ1-4
CDR3 DNA: TGTGCCAGCAGCCTGGAAGGATCAACTAATGAAAAACTGTTTTTT
CDR3 protein: CASSLEGSTNEKLFF

V gene: TRBV6-2/TRBV6-3
clone size: -
D gene: -
J gene: TRBJ2-7
CDR3 DNA: TGTGCCATTTTAGCGGCATACGAGCAGTACTTC
CDR3 protein: CAILAAYEQYF

V gene: TRBV6-5
clone size: many
D gene: TRBD1
J gene: TRBJ2-5
CDR3 DNA: TGTGCCAGCAGTTACCCCGGGACAGGGAAAGAGACCCAGTACTTC
CDR3 protein: CASSYPGTGKETQYF

V gene: TRBV27
clone size: many
D gene: -
J gene: TRBJ2-5
CDR3 DNA: TGTGCCAGCAGTTTAGGGACACTCCGCCAAGAGACCCAGTACTTC
CDR3 protein: CASSLGTLRQETQYF

V gene: TRBV20-1
clone size: -
D gene: TRBD1
J gene: TRBJ1-5
CDR3 DNA: TGCAGTGCTAGAACGGCCAGGGGGGCTGTTCGGAGCAATCAGCCCCAGCATTTT
CDR3 protein: CSARTARGAVRSNQPQHF

V gene: TRBV6-1
clone size: -
D gene: -
J gene: TRBJ2-4
CDR3 DNA: TGTGCCAGCAGCCCGTGGGGGGAGGCCAAAAACATTCAGTACTTC
CDR3 protein: CASSPWGEAKNIQYF

V gene: TRBV20-1
clone size: few
D gene: TRBD1
J gene: TRBJ1-3
CDR3 DNA: TGCAGTGCTAGCAGCTCACAGGGGGCGAACACCATATATTTT
CDR3 protein: CSASSSQGANTIYF

V gene: TRBV7-9
clone size: -
D gene: TRBD2
J gene: TRBJ2-4
CDR3 DNA: TGTGCCAGCAGCTTTGGGACTAGCGGGGGAGCCAAAAACATTCAGTACTTC
CDR3 protein: CASSFGTSGGAKNIQYF

V gene: TRBV11-3
clone size: many
D gene: TRBD2
J gene: TRBJ2-1
CDR3 DNA: TGTGCCAGCAGTCTTAGCGGGAGTGGCTACAATGAGCAGTTCTTC
CDR3 protein: CASSLSGSGYNEQFF

V gene: TRBV6-1
clone size: many
D gene: TRBD1
J gene: TRBJ2-7
CDR3 DNA: TGTGCCAGCAGTGACGTTTGGGATAGGGGGCATAACGAGCAGTACTTC
CDR3 protein: CASSDVWDRGHNEQYF

V gene: TRBV25-1
clone size: -
D gene: -
J gene: TRBJ1-6
CDR3 DNA: TGTGCCAGCAGTAAAGACAGGAGCTGGAATTCACCCCTCCACTTT
CDR3 protein: CASSKDRSWNSPLHF